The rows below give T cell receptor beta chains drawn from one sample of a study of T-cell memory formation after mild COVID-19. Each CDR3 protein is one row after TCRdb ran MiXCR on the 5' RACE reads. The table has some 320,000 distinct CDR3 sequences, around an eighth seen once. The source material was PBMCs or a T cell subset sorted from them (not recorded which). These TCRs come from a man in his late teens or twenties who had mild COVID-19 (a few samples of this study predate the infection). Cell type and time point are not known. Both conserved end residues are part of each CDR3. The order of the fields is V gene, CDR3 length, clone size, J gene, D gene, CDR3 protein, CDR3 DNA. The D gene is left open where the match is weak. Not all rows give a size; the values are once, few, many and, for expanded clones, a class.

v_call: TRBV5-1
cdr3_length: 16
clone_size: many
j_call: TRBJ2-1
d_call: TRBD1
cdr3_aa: CASSNRAGTEGDEQFF
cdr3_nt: TGCGCCAGCAGCAACCGAGCCGGGACAGAAGGGGATGAGCAGTTCTTC

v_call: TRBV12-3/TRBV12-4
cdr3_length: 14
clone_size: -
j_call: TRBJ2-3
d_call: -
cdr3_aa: CASLPGGGPDTQYF
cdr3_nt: TGTGCCAGCCTTCCGGGAGGGGGCCCAGATACGCAGTATTTT

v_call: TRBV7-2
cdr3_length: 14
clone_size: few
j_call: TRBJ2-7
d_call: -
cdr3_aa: CASSYDPRPYEQYF
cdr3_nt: TGTGCCAGCAGCTACGATCCCCGCCCCTACGAGCAGTACTTC

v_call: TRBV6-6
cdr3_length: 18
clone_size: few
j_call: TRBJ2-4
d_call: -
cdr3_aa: CASSPDVVSGLAKNIQYF
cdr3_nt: TGTGCCAGCAGTCCCGACGTCGTATCGGGGTTAGCCAAAAACATTCAGTACTTC

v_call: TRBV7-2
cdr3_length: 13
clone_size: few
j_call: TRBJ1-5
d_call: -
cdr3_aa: CASQTDLNQPQHF
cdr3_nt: TGTGCCAGCCAGACAGACCTGAATCAGCCCCAGCATTTT

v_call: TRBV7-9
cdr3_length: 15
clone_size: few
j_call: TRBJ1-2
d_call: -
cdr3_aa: CASSLVVSKGYGYTF
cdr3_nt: TGTGCCAGCAGCTTAGTGGTCTCGAAGGGGTATGGCTACACCTTC

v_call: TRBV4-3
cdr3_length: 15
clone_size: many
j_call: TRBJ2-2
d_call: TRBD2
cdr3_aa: CASSQGLAGTGELFF
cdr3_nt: TGCGCCAGCAGCCAGGGGCTAGCGGGCACCGGGGAGCTGTTTTTT

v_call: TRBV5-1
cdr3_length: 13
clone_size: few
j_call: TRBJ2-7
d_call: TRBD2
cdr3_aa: CASIAGDSYEQYF
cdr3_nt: TGCGCCAGCATAGCGGGGGACTCCTACGAGCAGTACTTC

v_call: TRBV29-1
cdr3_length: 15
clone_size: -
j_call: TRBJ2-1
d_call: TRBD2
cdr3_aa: CSVDTLAARANEQFF
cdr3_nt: TGCAGCGTTGACACCCTAGCGGCTCGGGCCAATGAGCAGTTCTTC

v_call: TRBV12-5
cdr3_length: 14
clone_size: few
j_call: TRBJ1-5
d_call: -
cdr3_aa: CASGFAWGDQPQHF
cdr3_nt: TGTGCTAGTGGTTTCGCCTGGGGGGATCAGCCCCAGCATTTT

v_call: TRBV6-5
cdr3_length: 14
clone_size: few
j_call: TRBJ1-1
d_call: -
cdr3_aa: CASTKGGPGRGAFF
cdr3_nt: TGTGCCAGCACCAAAGGGGGGCCCGGACGGGGGGCTTTCTTT

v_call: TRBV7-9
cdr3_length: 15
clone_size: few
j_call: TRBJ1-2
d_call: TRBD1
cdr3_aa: CASSQGQGRNYGYTF
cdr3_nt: TGTGCCAGCAGCCAAGGACAGGGCCGTAACTATGGCTACACCTTC

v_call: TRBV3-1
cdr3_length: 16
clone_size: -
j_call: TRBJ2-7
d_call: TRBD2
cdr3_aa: CASSRTSSGNSYEQYF
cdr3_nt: TGTGCCAGCAGCCGGACCTCTAGCGGCAACTCCTACGAGCAGTACTTC

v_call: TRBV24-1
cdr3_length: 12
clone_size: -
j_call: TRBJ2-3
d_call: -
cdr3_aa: CATEGNTDTQYF
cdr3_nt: TGTGCCACCGAGGGGAACACAGATACGCAGTATTTT

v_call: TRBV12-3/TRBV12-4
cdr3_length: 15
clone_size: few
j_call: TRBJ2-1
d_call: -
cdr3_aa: CASSPYGDSYNEQFF
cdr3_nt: TGTGCCAGCAGTCCCTACGGGGATTCCTACAATGAGCAGTTCTTC

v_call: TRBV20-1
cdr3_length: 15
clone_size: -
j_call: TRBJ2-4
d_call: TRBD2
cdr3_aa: CSASERGGSKNIQYF
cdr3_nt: TGCAGTGCTAGCGAGCGGGGGGGCAGCAAAAACATTCAGTACTTC

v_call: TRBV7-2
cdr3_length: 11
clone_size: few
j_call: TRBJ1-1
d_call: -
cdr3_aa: CASSLLSEAFF
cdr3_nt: TGTGCCAGCAGCTTATTGTCTGAAGCTTTCTTT

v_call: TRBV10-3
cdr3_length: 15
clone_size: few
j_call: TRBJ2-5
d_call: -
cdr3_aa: CAISESITNQETQYF
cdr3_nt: TGTGCCATCAGTGAGTCGATAACTAACCAAGAGACCCAGTACTTC

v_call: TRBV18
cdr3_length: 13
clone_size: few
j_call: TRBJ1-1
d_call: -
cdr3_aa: CASSPSGRTEAFF
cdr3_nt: TGTGCCAGCTCACCCAGTGGAAGGACTGAAGCTTTCTTT

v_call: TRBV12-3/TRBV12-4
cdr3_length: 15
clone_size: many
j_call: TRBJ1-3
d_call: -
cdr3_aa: CASIPRLGSGNTIYF
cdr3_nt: TGTGCCAGCATTCCCCGACTGGGCTCTGGAAACACCATATATTTT

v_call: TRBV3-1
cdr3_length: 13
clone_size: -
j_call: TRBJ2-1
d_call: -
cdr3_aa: CASSQTRQNEQFF
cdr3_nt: TGTGCCAGCAGCCAAACTCGCCAGAATGAGCAGTTCTTC

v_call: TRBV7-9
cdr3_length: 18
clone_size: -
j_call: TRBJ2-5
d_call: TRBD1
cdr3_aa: CASSLARTGGGSRETQYF
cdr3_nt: TGTGCCAGCAGCTTAGCCCGGACAGGGGGCGGGTCCCGAGAGACCCAGTACTTC

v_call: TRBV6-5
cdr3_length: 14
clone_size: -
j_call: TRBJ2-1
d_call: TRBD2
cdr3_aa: CASRRGVSYNEQFF
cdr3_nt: TGTGCCAGCAGGCGGGGGGTCTCCTACAATGAGCAGTTCTTC

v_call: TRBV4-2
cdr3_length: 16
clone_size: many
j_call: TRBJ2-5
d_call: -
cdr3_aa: CASSQEAGVKQETQYF
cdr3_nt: TGTGCCAGCAGCCAAGAGGCAGGGGTAAAACAAGAGACCCAGTACTTC

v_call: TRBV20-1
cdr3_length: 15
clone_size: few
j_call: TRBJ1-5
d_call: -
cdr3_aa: CSARGSDYSNQPQHF
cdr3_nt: TGCAGTGCTAGAGGGAGTGACTATAGCAATCAGCCCCAGCATTTT

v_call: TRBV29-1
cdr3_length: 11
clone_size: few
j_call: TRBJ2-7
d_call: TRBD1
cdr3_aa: CSGRDSHEQYF
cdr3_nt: TGCAGCGGTCGGGACAGCCACGAGCAGTACTTC

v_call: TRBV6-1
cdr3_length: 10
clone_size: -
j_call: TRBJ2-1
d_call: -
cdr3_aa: CASRKHEQFF
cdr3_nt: TGTGCCAGCAGGAAGCATGAGCAGTTCTTC

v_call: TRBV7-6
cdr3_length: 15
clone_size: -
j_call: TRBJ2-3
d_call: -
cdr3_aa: CASSRIPVGTDTQYF
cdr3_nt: TGTGCCAGCAGCCGAATACCCGTGGGCACAGATACGCAGTATTTT

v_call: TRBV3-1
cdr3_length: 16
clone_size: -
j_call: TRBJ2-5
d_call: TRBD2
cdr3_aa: CASSQDLTSGGETQYF
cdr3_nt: TGTGCCAGCAGCCAAGATCTGACTAGCGGGGGAGAGACCCAGTACTTC

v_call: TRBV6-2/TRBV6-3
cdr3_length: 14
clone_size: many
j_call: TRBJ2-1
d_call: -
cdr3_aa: CASSPQGSWGEQFF
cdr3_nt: TGTGCCAGCAGTCCTCAAGGGTCATGGGGTGAGCAGTTCTTC

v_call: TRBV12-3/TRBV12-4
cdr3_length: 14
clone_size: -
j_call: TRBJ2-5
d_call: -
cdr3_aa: CASSLTAQPETQYF
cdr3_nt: TGTGCCAGCAGTTTAACGGCCCAACCGGAGACCCAGTACTTC

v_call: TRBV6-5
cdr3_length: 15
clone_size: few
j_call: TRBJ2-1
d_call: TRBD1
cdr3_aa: CASSPRQGPRNEQFF
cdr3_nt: TGTGCCAGCAGCCCCCGACAGGGGCCCCGTAATGAGCAGTTCTTC

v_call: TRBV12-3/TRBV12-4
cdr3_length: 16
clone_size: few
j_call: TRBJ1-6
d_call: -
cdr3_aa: CASSPQGWRDNSPLHF
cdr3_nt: TGTGCCAGCAGCCCCCAGGGGTGGCGGGATAATTCACCCCTCCACTTT

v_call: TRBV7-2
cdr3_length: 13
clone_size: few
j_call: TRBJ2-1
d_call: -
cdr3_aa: CASSPQGIDEQFF
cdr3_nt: TGTGCCAGCAGCCCACAGGGAATTGATGAGCAGTTCTTC

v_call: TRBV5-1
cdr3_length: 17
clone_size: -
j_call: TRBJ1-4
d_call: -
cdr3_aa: CASSPFGLGEINEKLFF
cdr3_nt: TGCGCCAGCAGCCCCTTTGGGTTGGGGGAGATCAATGAAAAACTGTTTTTT

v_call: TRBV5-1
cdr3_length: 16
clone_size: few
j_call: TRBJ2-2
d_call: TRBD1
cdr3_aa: CASSPGQGGGTGELFF
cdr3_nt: TGCGCCAGCAGCCCGGGACAGGGTGGCGGCACCGGGGAGCTGTTTTTT

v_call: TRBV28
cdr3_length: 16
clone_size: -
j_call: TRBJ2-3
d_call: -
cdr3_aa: CASSFSGGLGTDTQYF
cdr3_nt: TGTGCCAGCAGTTTTAGTGGGGGACTCGGCACAGATACGCAGTATTTT

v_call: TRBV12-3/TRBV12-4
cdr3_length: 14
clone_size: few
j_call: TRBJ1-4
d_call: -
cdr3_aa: CASSFGGRQEKLFF
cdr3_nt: TGTGCCAGCAGTTTTGGAGGGAGACAAGAAAAACTGTTTTTT

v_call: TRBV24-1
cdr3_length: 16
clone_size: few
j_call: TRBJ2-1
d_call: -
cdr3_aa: CATSDLEGSSYNEQFF
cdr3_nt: TGTGCCACCAGTGATTTAGAGGGGAGCTCCTACAATGAGCAGTTCTTC

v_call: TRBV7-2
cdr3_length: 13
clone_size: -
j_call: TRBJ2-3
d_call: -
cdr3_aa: CASSLGPEDTQYF
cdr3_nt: TGTGCCAGCAGCTTAGGACCGGAGGATACGCAGTATTTT

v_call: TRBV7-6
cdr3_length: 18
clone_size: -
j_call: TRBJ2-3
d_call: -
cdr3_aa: CASSLSEALAPVTDTQYF
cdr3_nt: TGTGCCAGCAGCTTGTCGGAGGCTCTTGCTCCCGTCACAGATACGCAGTATTTT

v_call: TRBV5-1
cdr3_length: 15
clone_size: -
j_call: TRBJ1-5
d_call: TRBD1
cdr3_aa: CASSPTGQGEGPQHF
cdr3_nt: TGCGCCAGCAGCCCGACGGGACAGGGCGAAGGGCCCCAGCATTTT

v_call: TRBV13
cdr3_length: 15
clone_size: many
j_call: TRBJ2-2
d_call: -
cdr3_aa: CASSWRGAGTGELFF
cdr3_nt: TGTGCCAGCAGCTGGCGAGGGGCGGGCACCGGGGAGCTGTTTTTT

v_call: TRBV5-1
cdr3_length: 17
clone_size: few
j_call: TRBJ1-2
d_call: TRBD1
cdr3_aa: CASSAGQGVGGQLGYTF
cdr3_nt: TGCGCCAGCAGCGCCGGACAGGGAGTTGGTGGGCAATTAGGCTACACCTTC

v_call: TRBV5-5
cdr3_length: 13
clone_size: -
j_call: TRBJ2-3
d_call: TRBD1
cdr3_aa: CASSSQGAGTQYF
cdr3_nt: TGTGCCAGCAGCTCGCAGGGGGCGGGAACGCAGTATTTT

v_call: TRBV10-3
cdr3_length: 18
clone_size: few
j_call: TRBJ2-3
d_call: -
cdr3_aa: CAISEGALSSTSPDTQYF
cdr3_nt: TGTGCCATCAGTGAGGGAGCCCTTTCTTCCACGAGCCCAGATACGCAGTATTTT

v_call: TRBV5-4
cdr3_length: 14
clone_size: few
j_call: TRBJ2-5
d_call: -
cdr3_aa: CASSLRQGKVTQYF
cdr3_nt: TGTGCCAGCAGCTTGCGGCAGGGGAAGGTGACCCAGTACTTC

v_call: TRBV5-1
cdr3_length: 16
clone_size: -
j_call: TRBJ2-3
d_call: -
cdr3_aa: CASSDQGVGSADTQYF
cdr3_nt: TGCGCCAGCAGCGACCAGGGAGTTGGGTCCGCAGATACGCAGTATTTT